These T cell receptor beta chains were read from a single sample in a study of PD-1 blockade in classical Hodgkin lymphoma. Libraries were prepared by immunoSEQ multiplex PCR; TCRdb keeps only in-frame clonotypes and omits some of them. The sample lists under 20,000 clones; 87% were seen once. Sequenced material: peripheral blood mononuclear cells (PBMCs). The receptors stem from a human donor with classical Hodgkin lymphoma. The CDR3 runs from the conserved cysteine through the conserved F or W. A D gene is named only where the DNA matches it firmly. Size is stated for part of the rows, as once, few or many counts, or as a class when the clone is expanded.

v_gene	abundance	j_gene	d_gene	CDR3nt	CDR3aa
TRBV5-1	-	TRBJ2-1	TRBD2	TGCGCCAGCAGCTTGCTACTAGCGGGAGGAGGAAATGAGCAGTTCTTC	CASSLLLAGGGNEQFF
TRBV9	-	TRBJ2-5	TRBD2	TGTGCCAGCAGCGTAGGGGTTAGCGGGACGAGACCCCAAGAGACCCAGTACTTC	CASSVGVSGTRPQETQYF
TRBV5-6	-	TRBJ2-7	-	TGTGCCAGCAGCTTCGGACGTTACGAGCAGTACTTC	CASSFGRYEQYF
TRBV7-2	-	TRBJ2-7	TRBD2	TGTGCCAGCAGCTTAGCGAGACAATCAAGTAGCGGGAGCTACGAGCAGTACTTC	CASSLARQSSSGSYEQYF
TRBV7-2	-	TRBJ1-4	-	TGTGCCAGCAGCCCGGTGGGGGGGAATGAAAAACTGTTTTTT	CASSPVGGNEKLFF
TRBV6-6	-	TRBJ2-1	-	TGTGCCAGCAGTTACTCCCCGGGGACCTACAATGAGCAGTTCTTC	CASSYSPGTYNEQFF
TRBV18	once	TRBJ2-2	-	TGTGCCAGCTCACCATCCCCCCCCCGGGAGCTGTTTTTT	CASSPSPPRELFF
TRBV5-1	-	TRBJ2-7	-	TGCGCCAGCACCCCGGACAGGGAGGGCTACGAGCAGTACTTC	CASTPDREGYEQYF
TRBV19	-	TRBJ1-4	-	TGTGCCAGTAGTGGGGGCGGAGGAGGAAAACTGTTTTTT	CASSGGGGGKLFF
TRBV18	-	TRBJ2-1	-	TGTGCCAGCTCACCCCGTCGGGGCCAAAAACACAATGAGCAGTTCTTC	CASSPRRGQKHNEQFF
TRBV10-3	-	TRBJ2-3	-	TGTGCCATCAGTGAGTCGGGGCTAGCCACAGATACGCAGTATTTT	CAISESGLATDTQYF
TRBV7-2	-	TRBJ1-1	-	TGTGCCAGCAGCTGGCTGGGCACTGAAGCTTTCTTT	CASSWLGTEAFF
TRBV19	few	TRBJ2-2	-	TGTGCCAGTACGTCGCACAGCGCGAACACCGGGGAGCTGTTTTTT	CASTSHSANTGELFF
TRBV19	-	TRBJ2-5	TRBD1	TGTGCCAGTAGTATGACGGACAGGGGTGGGGAGACCCAGTACTTC	CASSMTDRGGETQYF
TRBV7-2	once	TRBJ2-5	-	TGTGCCAGCAGCTCACAAATCCTAGAGACCCAGTACTTC	CASSSQILETQYF
TRBV7-9	-	TRBJ2-3	TRBD1	TGTGCCAGCAGCTTGGACAGGGGGCGCCGTCAAGATACGCAGTATTTT	CASSLDRGRRQDTQYF
TRBV28	-	TRBJ2-2	-	TGTGCCAGCAGTCGAGACGGTGGTGCCGGGGAGCTGTTTTTT	CASSRDGGAGELFF
TRBV6-5	-	TRBJ2-1	-	TGTGCCAGCAGTGCCACTAGGGGCTCCTACAATGAGCAGTTCTTC	CASSATRGSYNEQFF
TRBV11-2	few	TRBJ2-5	-	TGTGCCAGCAGCTTAAGACTGCAGCAAGAGACCCAGTACTTC	CASSLRLQQETQYF
TRBV19	-	TRBJ2-7	TRBD2	TGTGCCAGTAGTATAGGGGCGCCAGCGGGGCGCTACGAGCAGTACTTC	CASSIGAPAGRYEQYF
TRBV4-3	-	TRBJ2-1	-	TGCGCCAGCAGCCAAGATATGGGAGGGGGAGACTTCTTAATGTCCTACAATGAGCAGTTCTTC	CASSQDMGGGDFLMSYNEQFF
TRBV10-3	-	TRBJ2-1	-	TGTGCCATCAGTGATTATACGAATGAGCAGTTCTTC	CAISDYTNEQFF
TRBV18	-	TRBJ2-1	TRBD2	TGTGCCAGCTCACCGACTAGCGGGAGTAACAATGAGCAGTTCTTC	CASSPTSGSNNEQFF
TRBV18	-	TRBJ2-3	-	TGTGCCAGCTCATTTTCCAGGGGAGGAGATACGCAGTATTTT	CASSFSRGGDTQYF
TRBV27	-	TRBJ2-3	TRBD2	TGTGCCAGCAGTTTGAGGGCTAGCGGCTCCACAGATACGCAGTATTTT	CASSLRASGSTDTQYF
TRBV7-9	once	TRBJ2-5	TRBD1	TGTGCCAGCAGCCAGTGGACAGGGGGCAAGGAGACCCAGTACTTC	CASSQWTGGKETQYF
TRBV6-6	once	TRBJ2-3	TRBD2	TGTGCCAGCAGTTCCACCCGACTAGCTCAGAGAGATACGCAGTATTTT	CASSSTRLAQRDTQYF
TRBV11-2	-	TRBJ1-5	TRBD1	TGTGCCAGCAGCTTAGGACAGGGGGGGAATCAGCCCCAGCATTTT	CASSLGQGGNQPQHF
TRBV5-1	-	TRBJ2-5	-	TGCGCCAGCAGCTTCTCCCTCCAAGAGACCCAGTACTTC	CASSFSLQETQYF
TRBV5-1	-	TRBJ1-2	TRBD1	TGCGCCAGCAGCCCTTTGACAGGGGACTATGGCTACACCTTC	CASSPLTGDYGYTF
TRBV7-9	-	TRBJ1-2	TRBD1	TGTGCCAGCAGCTTCCTAACAGGGGTGGGCGGCTACACCTTC	CASSFLTGVGGYTF
TRBV19	-	TRBJ2-1	TRBD1	TGTGCCAGTAGTACTGGGACAGGGTTTGTACTTGAGCAGTTCTTC	CASSTGTGFVLEQFF
TRBV4-3	-	TRBJ1-4	-	TGCGCCAGCAGCCGAGACGCTCCGACAGGAACTAATGAAAAACTGTTTTTT	CASSRDAPTGTNEKLFF
TRBV11-2	-	TRBJ2-1	TRBD2	TGTGCCAGCAGCCCCGGGGGGTTAACTAGCGGGAATAGGGATGAGCAGTTCTTC	CASSPGGLTSGNRDEQFF
TRBV28	-	TRBJ1-2	-	TGTGCCAGCAGTTTTTCGGTGTATGGCTACACCTTC	CASSFSVYGYTF
TRBV28	-	TRBJ1-2	-	TGTGCCAGCAGTTTGCAGGGGTATGGCTACACCTTC	CASSLQGYGYTF
TRBV18	-	TRBJ2-3	-	TGTGCCAGCTCACCAGTACCGGGGAGATACACAGATACGCAGTATTTT	CASSPVPGRYTDTQYF
TRBV9	-	TRBJ2-6	TRBD1	TGTGCCAGCAGCCCCCAGGGGGCAAGTATTTCTGGGGCCAACGTCCTGACTTTC	CASSPQGASISGANVLTF
TRBV6-6	-	TRBJ2-7	-	TGTGCCAGCAGTTACAAGGGGTACGAGCAGTACTTC	CASSYKGYEQYF
TRBV6-1	-	TRBJ2-5	-	TGTGCCAGCAGTGAAGCAGGGCGGCCGGAGACCCAGTACTTC	CASSEAGRPETQYF
TRBV6-6	-	TRBJ2-3	-	TGTGCCAGCGGGGAGGCGGGGCGCACAGATACGCAGTATTTT	CASGEAGRTDTQYF
TRBV27	-	TRBJ2-2	-	TGTGCCAGCACTCCAAAACAGGGCCCCGCATCCCGGGGAGCTGTTTTT	CASTPKQGPASRGAVF
TRBV5-4	-	TRBJ1-3	-	TGTGCCAGCAGCTCCCGGGGCCTAACTGGGGGCACCATATATTTT	CASSSRGLTGGTIYF
TRBV18	-	TRBJ2-1	TRBD1	TGTGCCAGCTCACCGGGACAGGGGACCATATCCTACAATGAGCAGTTCTTC	CASSPGQGTISYNEQFF
TRBV15	-	TRBJ2-7	-	TGTGCCACCAGCAGAGATCGAGGCAGGGCCATCTACGAGCAGTACTTC	CATSRDRGRAIYEQYF